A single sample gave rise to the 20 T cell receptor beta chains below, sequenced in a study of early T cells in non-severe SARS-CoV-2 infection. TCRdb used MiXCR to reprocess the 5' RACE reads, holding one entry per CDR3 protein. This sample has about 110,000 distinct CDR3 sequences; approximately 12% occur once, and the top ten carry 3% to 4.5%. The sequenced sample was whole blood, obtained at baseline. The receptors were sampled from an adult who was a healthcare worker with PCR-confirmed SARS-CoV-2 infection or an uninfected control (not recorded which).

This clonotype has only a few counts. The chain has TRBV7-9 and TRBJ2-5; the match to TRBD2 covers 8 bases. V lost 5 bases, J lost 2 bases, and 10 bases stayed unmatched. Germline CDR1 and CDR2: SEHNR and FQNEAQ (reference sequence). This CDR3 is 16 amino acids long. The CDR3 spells CASSLGTRGAQETQYF. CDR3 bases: TGTGCCAGCAGCCTGGGGACTAGAGGGGCTCAAGAGACCCAGTACTTC.

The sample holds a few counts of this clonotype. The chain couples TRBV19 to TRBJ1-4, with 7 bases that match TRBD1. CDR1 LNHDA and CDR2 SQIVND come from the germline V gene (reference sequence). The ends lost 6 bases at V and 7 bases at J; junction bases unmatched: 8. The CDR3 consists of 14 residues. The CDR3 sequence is CASSLTGWSEKLFF. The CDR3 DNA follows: TGTGCCAGTAGCTTGACAGGGTGGAGTGAAAAACTGTTTTTT.

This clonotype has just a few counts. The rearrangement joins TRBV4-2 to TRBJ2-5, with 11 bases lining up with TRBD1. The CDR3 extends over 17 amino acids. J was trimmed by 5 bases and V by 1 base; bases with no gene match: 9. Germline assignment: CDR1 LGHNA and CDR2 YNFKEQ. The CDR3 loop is CASSQAPGTGGSETQYF. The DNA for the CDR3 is TGTGCCAGCAGCCAAGCCCCCGGGACAGGGGGTTCTGAGACCCAGTACTTC.

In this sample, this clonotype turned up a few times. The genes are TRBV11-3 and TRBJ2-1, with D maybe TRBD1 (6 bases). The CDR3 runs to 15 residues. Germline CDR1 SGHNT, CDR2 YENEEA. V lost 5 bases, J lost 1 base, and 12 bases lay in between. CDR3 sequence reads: CASSQGGKSYNEQFF. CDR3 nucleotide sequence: TGTGCCAGCAGCCAAGGGGGAAAGTCCTACAATGAGCAGTTCTTC.

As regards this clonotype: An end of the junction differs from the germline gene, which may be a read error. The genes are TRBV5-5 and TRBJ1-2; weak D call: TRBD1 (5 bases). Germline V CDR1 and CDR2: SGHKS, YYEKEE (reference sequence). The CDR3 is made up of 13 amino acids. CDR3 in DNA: TGTGCCAGCAACTTGGAGGGGAACTATGGCTACACCTTC. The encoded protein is CASNLEGNYGYTF.

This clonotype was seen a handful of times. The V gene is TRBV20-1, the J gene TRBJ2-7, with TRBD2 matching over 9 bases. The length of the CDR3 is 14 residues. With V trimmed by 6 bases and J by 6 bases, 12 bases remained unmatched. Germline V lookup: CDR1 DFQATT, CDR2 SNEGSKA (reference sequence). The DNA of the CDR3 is TGCAGTGCGGCTGGTAGCGGGAGCCTTACCGAGCAGTACTTC. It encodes CSAAGSGSLTEQYF.

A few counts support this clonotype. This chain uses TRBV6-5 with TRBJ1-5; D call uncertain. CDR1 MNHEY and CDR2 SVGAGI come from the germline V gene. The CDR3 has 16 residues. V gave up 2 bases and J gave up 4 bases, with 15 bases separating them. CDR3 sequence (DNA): TGTGCCAGCAGTTACGCCAATCCCTCGGGGAATCAGCCCCAGCATTTT. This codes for CASSYANPSGNQPQHF.

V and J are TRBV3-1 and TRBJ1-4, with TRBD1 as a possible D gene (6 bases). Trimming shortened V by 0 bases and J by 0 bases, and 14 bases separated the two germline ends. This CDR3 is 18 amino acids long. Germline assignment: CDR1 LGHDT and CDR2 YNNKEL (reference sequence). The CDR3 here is CASSQEAGRGTTNEKLFF. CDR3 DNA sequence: TGTGCCAGCAGCCAAGAAGCTGGCAGGGGAACAACTAATGAAAAACTGTTTTTT.

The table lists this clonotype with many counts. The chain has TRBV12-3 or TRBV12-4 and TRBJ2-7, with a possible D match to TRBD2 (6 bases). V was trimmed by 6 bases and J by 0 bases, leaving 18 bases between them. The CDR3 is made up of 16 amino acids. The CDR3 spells CASRGKEGFGSYEQYF. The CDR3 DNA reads TGTGCCAGCAGGGGCAAGGAGGGGTTTGGCTCCTACGAGCAGTACTTC.

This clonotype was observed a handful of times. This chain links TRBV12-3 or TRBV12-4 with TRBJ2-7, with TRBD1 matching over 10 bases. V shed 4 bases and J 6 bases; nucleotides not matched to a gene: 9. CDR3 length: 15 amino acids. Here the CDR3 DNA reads TGTGCCAGCAGTTCACGCGGGACAGGGGTAGGCGAGCAGTACTTC. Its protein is CASSSRGTGVGEQYF.

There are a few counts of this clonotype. As DNA, the CDR3 is TGTGCCAGCATCTTGGGTCGGACGCAGTATTTT. It is translated as CASILGRTQYF. The V call is TRBV2, the J call TRBJ2-3; D not certain. Germline CDR1 SNHLY, CDR2 FYNNEI. The CDR3 extends over 11 amino acids. Trimming took 7 bases from V and 9 from J, leaving 11 bases between them.

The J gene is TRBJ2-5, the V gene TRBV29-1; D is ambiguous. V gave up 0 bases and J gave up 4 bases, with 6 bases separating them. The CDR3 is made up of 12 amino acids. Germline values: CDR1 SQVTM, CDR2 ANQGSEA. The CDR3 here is CSVEDPGETQYF. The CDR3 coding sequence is TGCAGCGTTGAAGATCCTGGAGAGACCCAGTACTTC.

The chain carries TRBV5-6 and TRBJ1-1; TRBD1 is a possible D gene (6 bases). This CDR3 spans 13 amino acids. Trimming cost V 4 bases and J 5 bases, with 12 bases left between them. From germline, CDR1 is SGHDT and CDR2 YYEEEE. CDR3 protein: CASSPDRLTEAFF. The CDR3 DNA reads TGTGCCAGCAGCCCCGACAGGTTAACTGAAGCTTTCTTT.

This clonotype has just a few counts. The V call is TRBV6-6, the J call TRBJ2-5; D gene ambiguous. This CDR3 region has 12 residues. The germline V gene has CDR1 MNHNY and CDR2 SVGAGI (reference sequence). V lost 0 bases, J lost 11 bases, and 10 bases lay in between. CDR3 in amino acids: CASSYSLGLQYF. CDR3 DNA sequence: TGTGCCAGCAGTTACTCGTTAGGGCTACAGTACTTC.

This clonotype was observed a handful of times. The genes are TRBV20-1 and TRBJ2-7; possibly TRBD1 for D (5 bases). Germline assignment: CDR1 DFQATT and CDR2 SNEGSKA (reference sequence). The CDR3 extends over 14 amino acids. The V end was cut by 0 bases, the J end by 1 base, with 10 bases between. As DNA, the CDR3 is TGCAGTGCTAGAGATCAGGGATTATCCTACGAGCAGTACTTC. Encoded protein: CSARDQGLSYEQYF.

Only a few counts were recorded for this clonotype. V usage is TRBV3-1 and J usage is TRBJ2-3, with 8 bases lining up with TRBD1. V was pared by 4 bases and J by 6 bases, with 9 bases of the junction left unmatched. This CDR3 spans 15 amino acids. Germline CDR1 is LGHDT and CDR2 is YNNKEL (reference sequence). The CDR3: CASSPTGEFKDTQYF. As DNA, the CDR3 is TGTGCCAGCAGCCCGACAGGGGAGTTCAAGGATACGCAGTATTTT.

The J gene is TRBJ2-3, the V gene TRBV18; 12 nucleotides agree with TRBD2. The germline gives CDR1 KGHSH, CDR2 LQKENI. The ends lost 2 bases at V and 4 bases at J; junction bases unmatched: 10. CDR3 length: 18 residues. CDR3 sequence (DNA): TGTGCCAGCTCACCATCATTGACTAGCGGGGGTTCCCCAGATACGCAGTATTTT. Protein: CASSPSLTSGGSPDTQYF.

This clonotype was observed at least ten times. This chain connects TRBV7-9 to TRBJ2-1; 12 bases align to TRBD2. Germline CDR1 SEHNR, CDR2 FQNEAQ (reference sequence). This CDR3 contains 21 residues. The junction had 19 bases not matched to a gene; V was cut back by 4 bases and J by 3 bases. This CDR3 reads CASSSDRGTGSSGRVYNEQFF. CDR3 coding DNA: TGTGCCAGCAGCTCCGACCGGGGGACTGGGTCTAGCGGGAGGGTCTACAATGAGCAGTTCTTC.

In nucleotides, the CDR3 is TGCGCCAGCAGCCCGGACTTCCTCCCAACATACAATGAGCAGTTCTTC. Its translation: CASSPDFLPTYNEQFF. The gene calls are TRBV5-1 and TRBJ2-1; tentatively, D is TRBD2 (5 bases). V was pared by 4 bases and J by 4 bases, with 18 bases between. The CDR3 has 16 residues. Germline values: CDR1 SGHRS, CDR2 YFSETQ.

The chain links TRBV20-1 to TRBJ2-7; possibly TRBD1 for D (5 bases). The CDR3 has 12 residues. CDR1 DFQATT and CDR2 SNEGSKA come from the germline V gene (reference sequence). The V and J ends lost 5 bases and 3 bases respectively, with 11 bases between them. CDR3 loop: CSASTDNYEQYF. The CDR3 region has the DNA TGCAGTGCTTCGACAGACAACTACGAGCAGTACTTC.